This T cell receptor (beta chain) was documented in a study of OX40 agonist ivuxolimab in advanced cancers. Regarding the complete study: Ivuxolimab was a fully human IgG2 agonistic monoclonal antibody targeting the costimulatory receptor OX40 (CD134). Intravenous ivuxolimab was administered to patients every 2 weeks at six dose levels: 0.01, 0.1, 0.3, 1.5, 3 and 10 mg/kg. Of the approximately 54 dose-escalation patients, hepatocellular carcinoma was present in roughly 19, melanoma in some 15, renal cell carcinoma in 9 and head and neck cancer in 9. In the dose-escalation cohort, 82.7% of patients were male, and the mean age was around 60 years, with a range of about 23 to 85. Patients were allowed to have had prior anti-PD-1, anti-PD-L1 or anti-CTLA-4 therapy, and around 41% of the dose-escalation patients had previously received checkpoint inhibitors. Partial responses occurred in three dose-escalation patients, of whom one had hepatocellular carcinoma and two had cutaneous melanoma. Peripheral TCRbeta sequencing was intended to test whether TCR sequence diversity was altered and clonal T-cell expansion was caused by ivuxolimab. The paper describes the monotherapy dose-escalation part (N of about 52 patients) of the phase I trial of ivuxolimab. Points the paper makes about the study in general: On average, CD8+ T cells showed more expanded clones than CD4+ T cells after ivuxolimab. At doses of 0.1 to 3.0 mg/kg, clonal expansion of both CD4+ and CD8+ blood T cells was observed from baseline to week 6. The antigen specificity of the peripheral T cells that underwent clonal expansion was not determined. Low levels of normalized T-cell clonal expansion were also shown by some nonresponding patients. In the 0.1-3.0 mg/kg groups, partial responders were among the patients with the lowest normalized peripheral clonal expansion, particularly in CD8+ T cells.

The trial excluded patients who had a history of autoimmune disease or were on systemic immunosuppression. Peripheral blood for TCR sequencing was collected from all dose cohorts at baseline, on cycle 4 day 1, and on cycle 7 day 1. Samples were obtained from an open-label, multicenter, first-in-human phase I dose-escalation trial of ivuxolimab. Adults with locally advanced or metastatic head and neck squamous cell, hepatocellular, melanoma or renal cell carcinoma were enrolled in the trial. CD4+ and CD8+ T cells were sorted separately from peripheral blood before TCR sequencing. From its cysteine to its phenylalanine, the CDR3 spans 15 amino acids. The retained sequence is limited to the CDR3, 45 bases, with the frame set at the first base. CDR1 and CDR2 are drawn from the germline V gene (reference sequence): MNHEY, SMNVEV. The trim is 3 bases for V and 6 bases for J, with a gap of 17 bases between the germline ends.

Turning to this clone: No antigen is known for it. No base quality information exists; no much larger clone differs at one position.

Genomic DNA was isolated from the sorted cells so that the TCRbeta CDR3 region could be sequenced. The immunoSEQ Assay was used for sequencing of TCRbeta CDR3 regions. Imported from immuneACCESS, the table was reduced by TCRdb to in-frame sequences with V and J called. These copies leave out some clones; in studies compared against another copy, an unresolved V gene accounts for under half, and the cause of the remainder is not known. This sample lists roughly 60,000 clones; about 86% were detected once. The leading ten clones occupy over 0.7% of the sample. Sequences were derived from CD4+ or CD8+ T cells sorted from blood, sampled in a trial of the OX40 agonist ivuxolimab. The rearranged chain carries TRBV27 and TRBJ1-1; a confident D gene designation cannot be given. The clonotype was recovered from an adult with an advanced solid tumor such as melanoma, head and neck, liver or kidney cancer. The CDR3 here reads CASSLRPGRESEAFF. The DNA sequence is as follows: TGTGCCAGCAGTTTGCGCCCGGGGAGAGAATCTGAAGCTTTCTTT.